This TCR beta chain was observed in a study of blood T cell repertoires in COVID-19. TCRdb's table, derived via immunoSEQ multiplex PCR, lists solely in-frame clones and lacks some. The repertoire holds 300,000 to 350,000 clones, around nine tenths seen once, with under 7% in the top ten. Material for sequencing was peripheral blood. This sequence originates from a woman aged 25-40 years with COVID-19, enrolled during active disease.

CDR3 amino acids: CASSTSYTDTQYF. In DNA form, the CDR3 reads TGTGCCAGCTCAACCTCCTATACGGATACGCAGTATTTT. The chain links TRBV18 to TRBJ2-3; D gene ambiguous. V was cut by 5 bases and J by 6 bases, with 12 bases left in between. In germline, CDR1 is KGHSH, CDR2 LQKENI. The CDR3 is 13 residues long.